This TCR beta chain emerged from a study of blood T cells in healthy people across ages. This clonotype has a single count. Alongside a J-beta primer mix, a sample-barcoded 5' primer served in a second PCR lasting about 7 to 11 cycles. Via MiXCR, TCRdb re-called the 5' RACE reads, giving one row per CDR3 protein. The data show around 700,000 distinct CDR3 sequences, with 20% to 30% seen just once and roughly a tenth held by the top ten. The ends were cut back, 4 bases at V and 4 bases at J, with 24 bases in the middle. Germline lookup yields CDR1 SGHKS and CDR2 YYEKEE (reference sequence). The CDR3 contains 18 residues. No fewer than 6 micrograms of total RNA were isolated from every sample. The data also belong to a second study, concerning T cells of mothers and their children. That source notes: In each mother, TCR beta CDR3 reads exceeded 10 million; in each child, they numbered 3 million to 3.5 million.

The chain couples TRBV5-5 to TRBJ1-5, with D hard to call. Input material: blood. This receptor was taken from a boy aged 10-17 years in good health. CDR3 nucleotide sequence: TGTGCCAGCAGCCCTCTTCCGCGCCAGGCGCAGACGAATCAGCCCCAGCATTTT. Amino acid sequence: CASSPLPRQAQTNQPQHF.